The 9 T cell receptor beta chains given below trace back to one sample, sequenced in a study of blood T cell repertoires in COVID-19. The table came from immunoSEQ multiplex PCR; TCRdb's copy has only in-frame clones and leaves some out. The data show over 120,000 clones, 84% seen once. Sequencing was carried out using peripheral blood. The receptor source for this set is a human donor in a cohort sampled during active COVID-19.

This clone was found once. The chain uses TRBV2 and TRBJ2-1, with D possibly TRBD1 on 6 matching bases. The CDR3 runs to 12 residues. Germline V gene lookup returns CDR1 SNHLY and CDR2 FYNNEI. Trimming took off 8 bases at V and 8 bases at J, with 13 bases between the two ends. CDR3 loop: CASYRASDEQFF. The DNA of the CDR3 is TGTGCCAGCTACAGGGCTTCCGATGAGCAGTTCTTC. The full variable domain, completed using reference TRBV2 and TRBJ2-1, is EPEVTQTPSHQVTQMGQEVILRCVPISNHLYFYWYRQILGQKVEFLVSFYNNEISEKSEIFDDQFSVERPDGSNFTLKIRSTKLEDSAMYFCASYRASDEQFFGPGTRLTVL.

This chain connects TRBV6-5 to TRBJ2-5; 11 bases fit TRBD2. The CDR3 sequence is 14 residues long. Germline CDR1 and CDR2: MNHEY and SVGAGI. J lost 4 bases, V lost 9 bases, and 7 bases had no gene match. DNA of the CDR3: TGTGCCAGTAGCGGGGGGGCTATTTCAGAGACCCAGTACTTC. The encoded protein is CASSGGAISETQYF.

The chain carries TRBV30 and TRBJ2-7, with 10 bases lining up with TRBD1. The V and J ends lost 2 bases and 2 bases, in that order; junction bases with no gene match: 3. The CDR3 loop spans 14 amino acids. Looked up from germline, CDR1 is GTSNPN and CDR2 is SVGIG (reference sequence). The CDR3 DNA reads as TGTGCCTGGAGTAAAGGGACAGGGGCCTACGAGCAGTACTTC. This codes for CAWSKGTGAYEQYF.

The J gene is TRBJ2-2, the V gene TRBV3-1 (or the pseudogene TRBV3-2), with 12 nucleotides matching TRBD2. V gave up 1 base and J gave up 4 bases; unmatched junction bases: 10. This CDR3 is built from 19 residues. The germline gives CDR1 LGHDT, CDR2 YNNKEL (reference sequence). Written as DNA, the CDR3 is TGTGCCAGCAGCCAAGGGACTAGCGGGGCCCTCGGGGTCACCGGGGAGCTGTTTTTT. This sequence encodes CASSQGTSGALGVTGELFF.

The DNA for the CDR3 is TGTGCCAGCAGCGTCTCTTCGACTGAAGCTTTCTTT. It yields the protein CASSVSSTEAFF. J is TRBJ1-1 and V is TRBV3-1 (or the pseudogene TRBV3-2); D is unclear. The CDR3 consists of 12 residues. Between the trimmed V and J ends, which lost 5 bases and 5 bases, there was a span of 9 bases. The germline gives CDR1 LGHDT, CDR2 YNNKEL (reference sequence).

The J gene is TRBJ1-3, the V gene TRBV2, with 7 bases that match TRBD1. Germline V gives CDR1 SNHLY, CDR2 FYNNEI. V gave up 6 bases and J gave up 0 bases; unmatched junction bases: 8. The CDR3 runs to 16 residues. CDR3 nucleotides: TGTGCCAGCAGCGGGGGACAGAGTCGCTCTGGAAACACCATATATTTT. This gives the protein CASSGGQSRSGNTIYF.

The chain uses TRBV18 and TRBJ2-7; D uncertain. This CDR3 is built from 14 residues. Trimming took 2 bases from V and 0 from J, leaving 8 bases between them. The germline V gene has CDR1 KGHSH and CDR2 LQKENI. The CDR3 nucleotides are TGTGCCAGCTCACCAAGCTACTCCTCCTACGAGCAGTACGTC. It is translated as CASSPSYSSYEQYV.

The chain is built from TRBV29-1 and TRBJ2-3, with TRBD2 matching over 15 bases. V shed 6 bases, J shed 2 bases, and the junction held 9 bases outside the gene matches. Germline lookup yields CDR1 SQVTM and CDR2 ANQGSEA. This CDR3 is 17 amino acids long. Here the CDR3 reads CSVDGTSGRIFTDTQYF. In DNA, the CDR3 is TGCAGCGTCGACGGGACTAGCGGGAGGATATTCACAGATACGCAGTATTTT.

The V call is TRBV28, the J call TRBJ1-4; no clear D gene. The ends were cut back, 7 bases at V and 3 bases at J, with 9 bases in the middle. Looked up from germline, CDR1 is MDHEN and CDR2 is SYDVKM. The CDR3 is made up of 13 amino acids. CDR3 protein: CASTSPANEKLFF. CDR3 in DNA: TGTGCCAGCACCTCGCCAGCTAATGAAAAACTGTTTTTT.